This T cell receptor (beta chain) derives from a study of cytomegalovirus exposure and HLA in healthy donors. Study conclusions and caveats: Through in vitro validation, a few CMV-associated chains were shown to be specific for CMV antigens. Cytomegalovirus-associated status was assigned to roughly 160 TCR beta chains. The sole available immune exposure information was CMV serostatus.

PCR involved 60 Vbeta and 13 Jbeta primers. The table came from immunoSEQ multiplex PCR; TCRdb's copy has only in-frame clones and leaves some out. The sample's table shows fewer than 150,000 clones. The trim removed 6 bases at V and 4 bases at J, leaving 7 bases unmatched. Germline V gene sequence: CDR1 SQVTM, CDR2 ANQGSEA. CDR3 length: 13 amino acids. As for this clone: Its specificity is not known.

This TCR was sampled from a man aged 35 to 55 in good health and CMV-seronegative. This sequence joins TRBV29-1 and TRBJ2-7; TRBD1 matches at 9 bases. Sequenced material: PBMCs. CDR3 in DNA: TGCAGCGTCCCCGGGACAGGGACATACGAGCAGTACTTC. Translation: CSVPGTGTYEQYF.